Presented here are 30 T cell receptor beta chains from one specimen sequenced in a study of Ad26.COV2.S vaccination and SARS-CoV-2 variants. Sequencing was performed with immunoSEQ multiplex PCR; in TCRdb, only in-frame clones are kept and a portion is missing. Of 300,000 to 400,000 clones listed, approximately 86% are singletons. The treatment here: around 19 received Ad26.COV2.S at low or high dose, single or two shots; about 5 received placebo; per-sample allocation not given. Collection of the samples took place on day 63 after the first injection of vaccine or placebo. The specimen comprised peripheral blood, sampled in a trial of Ad26.COV2.S vaccine versus placebo. The source is a person aged 18-65 years who received the Ad26.COV2.S COVID-19 vaccine or a placebo.

The chain uses TRBV9 and TRBJ2-7; possible D gene TRBD1, 5 bases. Germline values: CDR1 SGDLS, CDR2 YYNGEE. The CDR3 has 16 residues. The V gene lost 4 bases and the J gene lost 2 bases, with 19 bases spanning the gap. CDR3 sequence reads: CASSPTTDSPTYEQYF. The CDR3 bases are TGTGCCAGCAGCCCCACCACCGACAGCCCGACCTACGAGCAGTACTTC.

This sequence joins TRBV5-4 and TRBJ2-5; D is tentatively TRBD1 or TRBD2 (5 bases each). The V gene lost 0 bases and the J gene lost 4 bases, with 7 bases spanning the gap. The CDR3 extends over 13 amino acids. Germline assignment: CDR1 SGHNT and CDR2 YYREEE (reference sequence). The CDR3 DNA reads TGTGCCAGCAGCTTGGCGAGGGGAGAGACCCAGTACTTC. Translation: CASSLARGETQYF. Together with reference TRBV5-4 and TRBJ2-5, the CDR3 gives the full variable domain: ETGVTQSPTHLIKTRGQQVTLRCSSQSGHNTVSWYQQALGQGPQFIFQYYREEENGRGNFPPRFSGLQFPNYSSELNVNALELDDSALYLCASSLARGETQYFGPGTRLLVL.

The gene calls are TRBV19 and TRBJ2-3; D is ambiguous. Germline V gives CDR1 LNHDA, CDR2 SQIVND (reference sequence). The length of the CDR3 is 13 residues. Between the trimmed V and J ends, which lost 0 bases and 6 bases, there was a span of 7 bases. This CDR3 is CASSIERADTQYF. As DNA, the CDR3 is TGTGCCAGTAGTATAGAAAGGGCGGATACGCAGTATTTT.

The CDR3 bases are TGTGCCAGCAGGGGTCGTAGAACGGGCCCCAATTCACCCCTCCACTTT. Its translation: CASRGRRTGPNSPLHF. The chain uses TRBV25-1 and TRBJ1-6; no clear D. In germline, CDR1 is MGHDK, CDR2 SYGVNS. The CDR3 extends over 16 amino acids. Trimming took 6 bases from V and 7 from J, leaving 19 bases between them. Full variable domain (rest looked up from reference TRBV25-1 and TRBJ1-6): EADIYQTPRYLVIGTGKKITLECSQTMGHDKMYWYQQDPGMELHLIHYSYGVNSTEKGDLSSESTVSRIRTEHFPLTLESARPSHTSQYLCASRGRRTGPNSPLHFGNGTRLTVT.

This clone was recorded only once. This chain connects TRBV11-3 to TRBJ2-1, with a possible D match to TRBD1 (5 bases). V was cut by 5 bases and J by 9 bases, with 14 bases left in between. The CDR3 is made up of 13 amino acids. Germline CDR1 and CDR2: SGHNT and YENEEA. This chain's CDR3 is CASSEKGKGEQFF. Written as DNA, the CDR3 is TGTGCCAGCAGCGAAAAGGGGAAAGGTGAGCAGTTCTTC.

The chain has TRBV3-1 (or the pseudogene TRBV3-2) and TRBJ2-3; 7 bases line up with TRBD2. Germline values: CDR1 LGHDT, CDR2 YNNKEL (reference sequence). Losses at the gene ends were 2 bases for V and 1 base for J; bases not matched to a gene: 3. The CDR3 has 15 residues. The CDR3 DNA sequence: TGTGCCAGCAGCCAACGAGCGGGGCGCACAGATACGCAGTATTTT. It is translated as CASSQRAGRTDTQYF.

The rearrangement links TRBV6-2 or TRBV6-3 to TRBJ1-1, with unresolved D. CDR1 and CDR2 from the germline V gene are MNHEY and SVGEGT. The CDR3 spans 14 residues. V gave up 2 bases and J gave up 1 base, with 8 bases separating them. In nucleotides, the CDR3 is TGTGCCAGCAGTTACGGTGGGTGGAACACTGAAGCTTTCTTT. It codes for CASSYGGWNTEAFF.

This clone was counted a few times. The rearrangement joins TRBV10-2 to TRBJ1-5; 9 bases are shared with TRBD1. V lost 9 bases and J lost 4; bases outside the gene matches: 7. CDR3 length: 14 amino acids. Germline CDR1 reads WSHSY; CDR2 reads SAAADI. CDR3 in amino acids: CASWTGVRNQPQHF. The CDR3, as DNA: TGCGCCAGTTGGACAGGGGTGAGAAATCAGCCCCAGCATTTT.

V usage is TRBV5-1 and J usage is TRBJ2-1; maybe TRBD1 (5 bases). Trimming left V 3 bases short and J 8 bases short, with 15 bases between. The CDR3 length is 14 residues. Germline-derived CDR1 and CDR2 are SGHRS and YFSETQ. CDR3 bases: TGCGCCAGCAGCTGGGGCGCCACAGCGCATGAGCAGTTCTTC. Its protein product is CASSWGATAHEQFF.

A word on this clone: This sample also contains other DNA sequences that code for the same CDR3. The rearrangement uses TRBV5-1 and TRBJ2-7, with 9 nucleotides matching TRBD2. The CDR3 consists of 14 residues. The ends lost 2 bases at V and 2 bases at J; junction bases unmatched: 2. Germline V gene data show CDR1 as SGHRS and CDR2 as YFSETQ. Here the CDR3 reads CASSLAGGPYEQYF. CDR3 nucleotide sequence: TGCGCCAGCAGCTTAGCGGGGGGTCCCTACGAGCAGTACTTC.

This clone was seen a handful of times. The CDR3 is CASSPRDNAYEQYF. In DNA form, the CDR3 reads TGTGCCAGCAGCCCCCGGGACAACGCCTACGAGCAGTACTTC. The chain couples TRBV11-2 to TRBJ2-7; a weak D match, TRBD1 (6 bases). Looked up from germline, CDR1 is SGHAT and CDR2 is FQNNGV. The CDR3 runs to 14 residues. The germline V and J ends were trimmed by 5 bases and 2 bases, with 13 bases remaining between them.

This clone was counted between two and nine times. The CDR3: CASNPQGAYGYTF. The CDR3 DNA reads TGTGCCAGCAACCCACAGGGGGCGTATGGCTACACCTTC. This chain uses TRBV7-9 with TRBJ1-2; 9 nucleotides match TRBD1. CDR1 SEHNR and CDR2 FQNEAQ come from the germline V gene (reference sequence). V lost 7 bases to trimming and J lost 5 bases; unmatched junction nucleotides: 5. This CDR3 is built from 13 residues.

V is TRBV5-1 and J is TRBJ1-2; 10 bases fit TRBD1. Germline CDR1 is SGHRS and CDR2 is YFSETQ. The CDR3 runs to 16 residues. V was pared by 3 bases and J by 2 bases, with 7 bases of the junction left unmatched. CDR3 region: CASSYGTGAMNYGYTF. CDR3 DNA sequence: TGCGCCAGCAGCTACGGGACAGGGGCGATGAACTATGGCTACACCTTC.

The rearrangement joins TRBV7-2 to TRBJ1-3; tentative D call: TRBD1 (5 bases). Per the germline V gene, CDR1 is SGHTA and CDR2 is FQGNSA. CDR3 length equals 17 residues. Trimming cost V 1 base and J 2 bases, with 15 bases left between them. The CDR3 DNA reads TGTGCCAGCAGCTTAGACCGGGTCCGGGGGACTGGAAACACCATATATTTT. Its protein product is CASSLDRVRGTGNTIYF. Filled out from reference TRBV7-2 and TRBJ1-3, the complete variable domain reads GAGVSQSPSNKVTEKGKDVELRCDPISGHTALYWYRQSLGQGLEFLIYFQGNSAPDKSGLPSDRFSAERTGGSVSTLTIQRTQQEDSAVYLCASSLDRVRGTGNTIYFGEGSWLTVV.

The gene calls are TRBV27 and TRBJ1-5; D call uncertain. Germline loops: CDR1 MNHEY, CDR2 SMNVEV (reference sequence). Trimming took off 0 bases at V and 3 bases at J, with 6 bases between the two ends. CDR3 length equals 14 residues. This CDR3 reads CASSLSRDNQPQHF. The DNA for the CDR3 is TGTGCCAGCAGTTTATCGAGGGACAATCAGCCCCAGCATTTT.

This chain links TRBV4-3 with TRBJ1-4, with 7 nucleotides matching TRBD1. CDR1 LGHNA and CDR2 YSLEER come from the germline V gene. This CDR3 region has 14 residues. J lost 8 bases, V lost 0 bases, and 3 bases had no gene match. The CDR3 DNA reads as TGCGCCAGCAGCCAAGATAAGGACAGGGAAAAACTGTTTTTT. It specifies CASSQDKDREKLFF.

This clone showed up just once. This chain connects TRBV27 to TRBJ2-5; D uncertain. The ends were cut back, 3 bases at V and 7 bases at J, with 6 bases in the middle. The CDR3 runs 11 residues. Germline CDR1 is MNHEY and CDR2 is SMNVEV (reference sequence). CDR3 nucleotides: TGTGCCAGCAGTTTTTCCGGGACCCAGTACTTC. Protein sequence: CASSFSGTQYF.

The chain links TRBV5-4 to TRBJ2-3; 16 nucleotides align to TRBD2. The V and J ends lost 4 bases and 3 bases, in that order; junction bases with no gene match: 2. This CDR3 region has 16 residues. The germline V gene encodes CDR1 SGHNT and CDR2 YYREEE (reference sequence). CDR3 in DNA: TGTGCCAGCAGCAGGGGACTAGCGGGAGGGACAGATACGCAGTATTTT. The encoded protein is CASSRGLAGGTDTQYF.

The genes are TRBV11-2 and TRBJ2-5; D might be TRBD2 (5 bases). Germline CDR1 reads SGHAT; CDR2 reads FQNNGV. V lost 4 bases and J 13 bases, leaving 16 bases between the germline ends. The CDR3 runs 12 residues. CDR3 DNA: TGTGCCAGCAGCTCCTATTCGGGGTCTGCGTACTTC. Protein product: CASSSYSGSAYF.

The chain employs TRBV5-4 and TRBJ2-2; TRBD2 agrees at 10 bases. CDR3 length equals 17 residues. Germline V gene lookup returns CDR1 SGHNT and CDR2 YYREEE (reference sequence). Trimming at V came to 0 bases and at J to 5 bases, leaving 7 bases not matched to a gene. CDR3 protein: CASSLGEGTSETGELFF. As DNA, the CDR3 is TGTGCCAGCAGCTTGGGGGAGGGGACTAGCGAAACCGGGGAGCTGTTTTTT.

The chain is built from TRBV27 and TRBJ2-7; 9 bases fit TRBD2. Germline CDR1 reads MNHEY; CDR2 reads SMNVEV (reference sequence). The CDR3 totals 14 residues. Losses at the gene ends were 6 bases for V and 2 bases for J; bases not matched to a gene: 5. The CDR3 DNA reads as TGTGCCAGCAGACTTAGCGGGGGTCCCTACGAGCAGTACTTC. Its protein product is CASRLSGGPYEQYF.

This chain connects TRBV5-4 to TRBJ2-5; 7 bases match TRBD2. With V trimmed by 2 bases and J by 5 bases, 3 bases remained unmatched. The CDR3 loop spans 13 amino acids. The germline V gene encodes CDR1 SGHNT and CDR2 YYREEE (reference sequence). DNA for the CDR3: TGTGCCAGCAGCTTTTGGGGGGGTGAGACCCAGTACTTC. It specifies CASSFWGGETQYF.

V gene TRBV5-1 combines with J gene TRBJ1-4; a weak D match, TRBD1 (5 bases). V was clipped by 2 bases and J by 9 bases, with 17 bases between them. The CDR3 has 15 residues. Germline CDR1 and CDR2: SGHRS and YFSETQ. The CDR3 is CASSLEGSSTKKLFF. CDR3 coding DNA: TGCGCCAGCAGCTTAGAGGGGAGTTCAACGAAAAAACTGTTTTTT.

Only one count was recorded for this clone. This chain uses TRBV3-1 (or the pseudogene TRBV3-2) with TRBJ1-2; D call uncertain. The CDR3 covers 15 residues. V gave up 4 bases and J gave up 4 bases, with 16 bases separating them. Germline CDR1 reads LGHDT; CDR2 reads YNNKEL (reference sequence). DNA of the CDR3: TGTGCCAGCAGCCGGACCGAGGGCCGGATCTATGGCTACACCTTC. It is translated as CASSRTEGRIYGYTF.

The chain has TRBV4-1 and TRBJ1-5; no reliable D call. Germline values: CDR1 MGHRA, CDR2 YSYEKL. The CDR3 is 14 amino acids. Trimming took 5 bases from V and 1 from J, leaving 9 bases between them. CDR3 region: CASSSVISNQPQHF. In DNA form, the CDR3 reads TGCGCCAGCAGCTCTGTTATAAGCAATCAGCCCCAGCATTTT.

The chain has TRBV18 and TRBJ2-5; 9 bases map to TRBD1. The CDR3 covers 16 residues. In germline, CDR1 is KGHSH, CDR2 LQKENI. The J segment lost 3 bases and the V segment lost 1 base, leaving 6 bases of the junction unmatched. The CDR3 loop is CASSPRGQGREETQYF. Written as DNA, the CDR3 is TGTGCCAGCTCACCACGGGGACAGGGACGTGAAGAGACCCAGTACTTC.

The V and J genes are TRBV7-2 and TRBJ2-7, with D perhaps matching TRBD1 (6 bases). V was cut by 0 bases and J by 1 base, with 10 bases left in between. Germline CDR1 SGHTA, CDR2 FQGNSA. The CDR3 is 15 residues long. The CDR3 reads CASSLAWDTSYEQYF. In DNA form, the CDR3 reads TGTGCCAGCAGCTTAGCGTGGGACACTTCCTACGAGCAGTACTTC.

The chain employs TRBV5-4 and TRBJ1-1; D is ambiguous. The CDR3 contains 14 residues. Trimming left V 0 bases short and J 3 bases short, with 9 bases between. Germline CDR1 is SGHNT and CDR2 is YYREEE (reference sequence). The CDR3 nucleotides read TGTGCCAGCAGCTTGGGTTTTGGGTACACTGAAGCTTTCTTT. Its translation: CASSLGFGYTEAFF.

The J gene is TRBJ1-6, the V gene TRBV7-3; no definite D call. The CDR3 length is 16 residues. Germline assignment: CDR1 SGHTA and CDR2 FQGTGA. V lost 1 base to trimming and J lost 5 bases, with 12 bases between them. The CDR3 DNA follows: TGTGCCAGCAGCTTAAACGGCAGCGGGAATAATTCACCCCTCCACTTT. Its translation: CASSLNGSGNNSPLHF.

This clone appeared a single time. The V and J genes are TRBV7-2 and TRBJ2-3, with 7 positions matching TRBD2. The CDR3 length is 15 residues. CDR1 and CDR2 (germline): SGHTA, FQGNSA. Trimming took 5 bases from V and 4 from J; bases not matched to a gene: 9. CDR3: CASSPRTRAPDTQYF. The CDR3 DNA reads as TGTGCCAGCAGCCCTCGGACTAGGGCCCCAGATACGCAGTATTTT. The complete variable domain, with remaining parts taken from reference TRBV7-2 and TRBJ2-3, reads GAGVSQSPSNKVTEKGKDVELRCDPISGHTALYWYRQSLGQGLEFLIYFQGNSAPDKSGLPSDRFSAERTGGSVSTLTIQRTQQEDSAVYLCASSPRTRAPDTQYFGPGTRLTVL.